This TCR beta chain was sequenced for a study of T cell responses to AZD1222 COVID-19 vaccine. At the level of the study: Pooled in the analysis were second doses at about 4 or about 12 weeks.

Generated by immunoSEQ multiplex PCR, the TCRdb table keeps only in-frame clones and is missing some. The sample contains approximately 180,000 clones, almost 95% of which appear only once. CDR1 LNHDA and CDR2 SQIVND come from the germline V gene (reference sequence). The CDR3 runs 12 residues. Trimming shortened V by 9 bases and J by 3 bases, and 9 bases separated the two germline ends. The starting material was peripheral blood, obtained on day 0 of AZD1222 vaccination. The chain joins TRBV19 to TRBJ1-5; D remains ambiguous. The sequence came from an adult in good health. The CDR3, as DNA: TGTGCCAGCGAGGGAGACAATCAGCCCCAGCATTTT. This codes for CASEGDNQPQHF.